This passage covers 6 T cell receptor beta chains from one sample sequenced in a study of blood T cell repertoires in COVID-19. Sequencing was performed with immunoSEQ multiplex PCR; in TCRdb, only in-frame clones are kept and a portion is missing. The sample includes roughly 190,000 clones, around 86% of them seen just once. Sequenced: peripheral blood. Receptors were obtained from a man aged 65 to 79 with acute or convalescent COVID-19.

V usage is TRBV5-4 and J usage is TRBJ2-3; TRBD2 agrees at 8 bases. The CDR3 runs to 18 residues. V trimming: 0 bases; J trimming: 1 base; junction bases outside the gene matches: 10. The V gene's germline CDR1 is SGHNT and CDR2 YYREEE (reference sequence). The CDR3 sequence: CASSLGPLGGGRTDTQYF. The CDR3 DNA reads as TGTGCCAGCAGCTTGGGTCCATTGGGCGGGGGGCGCACAGATACGCAGTATTTT.

This sequence joins TRBV7-8 and TRBJ1-5, with 7 bases identical to TRBD1. With V trimmed by 2 bases and J by 0 bases, 16 bases remained unmatched. This CDR3 is built from 20 residues. The germline V gene encodes CDR1 SGHVS and CDR2 FQNEAQ. Here the CDR3 DNA reads TGTGCCAGCAGCTTACGGTTTGCCAGGGGGAATGCAAATAGCAATCAGCCCCAGCATTTT. This translates into CASSLRFARGNANSNQPQHF. Looking up the rest from reference TRBV7-8 and TRBJ1-5 gives the full variable domain: GAGVSQSPRYKVAKRGQDVALRCDPISGHVSLFWYQQALGQGPEFLTYFQNEAQLDKSGLPSDRFFAERPEGSVSTLKIQRTQQEDSAVYLCASSLRFARGNANSNQPQHFGDGTRLSIL.

The V and J genes are TRBV6-2 or TRBV6-3 and TRBJ2-1; 7 bases agree with TRBD2. The J segment lost 0 bases and the V segment lost 0 bases, leaving 2 bases of the junction unmatched. Germline V gene data show CDR1 as MNHEY and CDR2 as SVGEGT. This CDR3 is 16 amino acids long. DNA of the CDR3: TGTGCCAGCAGTTACTCAGCGGGGAACTCCTACAATGAGCAGTTCTTC. The encoded protein is CASSYSAGNSYNEQFF.

The V gene is TRBV9, the J gene TRBJ2-2; 9 positions agree with TRBD2. J was trimmed by 5 bases and V by 7 bases; bases with no gene match: 9. Germline values: CDR1 SGDLS, CDR2 YYNGEE. The length of the CDR3 is 15 residues. CDR3 nucleotides: TGTGCCAGCTCGCCGCGGGAGGGTTATACCGGGGAGCTGTTTTTT. Translated: CASSPREGYTGELFF.

The V gene is TRBV4-1, the J gene TRBJ2-1; 7 bases are a match to TRBD2. This CDR3 contains 16 residues. Trimming took 3 bases from V and 0 from J; bases not matched to a gene: 5. Germline V CDR1 and CDR2: MGHRA, YSYEKL. This CDR3 reads CASSQGGTSSYNEQFF. The CDR3 DNA follows: TGCGCCAGCAGCCAGGGAGGGACTTCCTCCTACAATGAGCAGTTCTTC.

The chain has TRBV6-5 and TRBJ2-3; 8 nucleotides agree with TRBD1. J gave up 3 bases and V 6 bases, and 5 bases lay outside the gene matches. This CDR3 has 14 amino acids. The germline V gene has CDR1 MNHEY and CDR2 SVGAGI. In DNA form, the CDR3 reads TGTGCCAGCAGCCTGACAGGGGTGACAGATACGCAGTATTTT. Translation gives CASSLTGVTDTQYF.